This is a list of T cell receptor beta chains from one sample in a study of cytotoxic CD8 clonotypes in ibrutinib-treated CLL. Using immunoSEQ multiplex PCR, the repertoire was profiled, and TCRdb retains in-frame clones only, with some absent. The sample gives about 120,000 clones, 55% to 75% of which show up once; roughly 35% is in the top ten. This specimen consisted of PBMCs, obtained after 24 months of ibrutinib treatment. The receptors derive from a human donor with chronic lymphocytic leukemia. CDR3s include the opening cysteine and the closing phenylalanine or tryptophan. D genes are given only for firm matches. Clone size, where shown, is once, few, many, or a class for clones that have expanded.

abundance: few; d_gene: NA; v_gene: TRBV5-6; j_gene: TRBJ1-2; CDR3nt: TGTGCCAGCAGCCCCAGGGAAGGGGGCTATGGCTACACCTTC; CDR3aa: CASSPREGGYGYTF
abundance: NA; d_gene: NA; v_gene: TRBV5-4; j_gene: TRBJ1-2; CDR3nt: TGTGCCAGCAGCTTGCGGGGTACGCCTGGCTACACCTTC; CDR3aa: CASSLRGTPGYTF
abundance: NA; d_gene: TRBD2; v_gene: TRBV4-3; j_gene: TRBJ2-3; CDR3nt: TGCGCCAGCAGCCAGGGACTAGCGGGGGTGTCTACGCAGTATTTT; CDR3aa: CASSQGLAGVSTQYF
abundance: NA; d_gene: NA; v_gene: TRBV11-2; j_gene: TRBJ2-7; CDR3nt: TGTGCCAGCAGCCCCCAGTTCGGGCGGAGCTCCTACGAGCAGTACTTC; CDR3aa: CASSPQFGRSSYEQYF
abundance: few; d_gene: NA; v_gene: TRBV9; j_gene: TRBJ2-5; CDR3nt: TGTGCCAGCAGCGTAGGGTCAGGGGAGACCCAGTACTTC; CDR3aa: CASSVGSGETQYF
abundance: NA; d_gene: NA; v_gene: TRBV25-1; j_gene: TRBJ1-2; CDR3nt: TGTGCCAGCAGTGAAAGACAGAGCCATAACTATGGCTACACCTTC; CDR3aa: CASSERQSHNYGYTF
abundance: NA; d_gene: NA; v_gene: TRBV2; j_gene: TRBJ2-5; CDR3nt: TGTGCCAGCAGTGATAGGGTAGGGGGAGAGACCCAGTACTTC; CDR3aa: CASSDRVGGETQYF
abundance: few; d_gene: NA; v_gene: TRBV27; j_gene: TRBJ1-2; CDR3nt: TGTGCCAGCAGTTTAAAAGGGTCTGGCTACACCTTC; CDR3aa: CASSLKGSGYTF
abundance: NA; d_gene: NA; v_gene: TRBV6-5; j_gene: TRBJ2-7; CDR3nt: TGTGCCAGCAGACGGGACGGGTACTACGAGCAGTACTTC; CDR3aa: CASRRDGYYEQYF
abundance: NA; d_gene: NA; v_gene: TRBV5-4; j_gene: TRBJ1-1; CDR3nt: TGTGCCAGCAGCTTATTCGGGGCGAACACTGAAGCTTTCTTT; CDR3aa: CASSLFGANTEAFF
abundance: NA; d_gene: TRBD2; v_gene: TRBV7-8; j_gene: TRBJ2-1; CDR3nt: TGTGCCAGCAGCTTACGGCTAGCGGGGGGGAGCAATGAGCAGTTCTTC; CDR3aa: CASSLRLAGGSNEQFF
abundance: NA; d_gene: NA; v_gene: TRBV5-1; j_gene: TRBJ1-2; CDR3nt: TGCGCCAGCAGCTTGGGAGGGGCCGACTATGGCTACACCTTC; CDR3aa: CASSLGGADYGYTF
abundance: NA; d_gene: TRBD1; v_gene: TRBV4-3; j_gene: TRBJ1-1; CDR3nt: TGCGCCAGCAGCCTCGGACAGGGGAACACTGAAGCTTTCTTT; CDR3aa: CASSLGQGNTEAFF
abundance: NA; d_gene: NA; v_gene: TRBV30; j_gene: TRBJ1-1; CDR3nt: TGTGCCTGGAGTAAAGGGATTGACCCTGAAGCTTTCTTT; CDR3aa: CAWSKGIDPEAFF
abundance: NA; d_gene: TRBD1; v_gene: TRBV11-2; j_gene: TRBJ1-6; CDR3nt: TGTGCCAGCAGCCGGACAGGGAACATAAATAATTCACCCCTCCACTTT; CDR3aa: CASSRTGNINNSPLHF
abundance: few; d_gene: NA; v_gene: TRBV6-4; j_gene: TRBJ2-7; CDR3nt: TGTGCCAGCAGTGACTCGAGGACCCGGGTCGAGCAGTACTTC; CDR3aa: CASSDSRTRVEQYF
abundance: NA; d_gene: NA; v_gene: TRBV29-1; j_gene: TRBJ2-5; CDR3nt: TGCAGCGCCCTGGGGGGAAAGACCCAGTACTTC; CDR3aa: CSALGGKTQYF
abundance: NA; d_gene: TRBD1; v_gene: TRBV19; j_gene: TRBJ1-5; CDR3nt: TGTGCCAGTAGTGCCCGACAGGGTAGTAACAATCAGCCCCAGCATTTT; CDR3aa: CASSARQGSNNQPQHF
abundance: few; d_gene: NA; v_gene: TRBV11-2; j_gene: TRBJ2-3; CDR3nt: TGTGCCAGCAGCTTAATTGGCTCCGGGCCGAACGGAGATACGCAGTATTTT; CDR3aa: CASSLIGSGPNGDTQYF
abundance: NA; d_gene: NA; v_gene: TRBV5-1; j_gene: TRBJ1-6; CDR3nt: TGCGCCAGCAGCTTGGCCCCGGATTCACCCCTCCACTTT; CDR3aa: CASSLAPDSPLHF
abundance: NA; d_gene: NA; v_gene: TRBV5-5; j_gene: TRBJ1-5; CDR3nt: TGTGCCAGCAGCCGGAACTTACAGAGCAATCAGCCCCAGCATTTT; CDR3aa: CASSRNLQSNQPQHF
abundance: NA; d_gene: TRBD1; v_gene: TRBV29-1; j_gene: TRBJ1-3; CDR3nt: TGCAGCGGGACAGGTTTCACTGGAAACACCATATATTTT; CDR3aa: CSGTGFTGNTIYF
abundance: few; d_gene: NA; v_gene: TRBV7-3; j_gene: TRBJ2-3; CDR3nt: TGTGCCAGCAGCTTAAGCTATCAAGATACGCAGTATTTT; CDR3aa: CASSLSYQDTQYF
abundance: NA; d_gene: NA; v_gene: TRBV18; j_gene: TRBJ2-2; CDR3nt: TGTGCCAGCCGCAACACCGGGGAGCTGTTTTTT; CDR3aa: CASRNTGELFF
abundance: NA; d_gene: NA; v_gene: TRBV25-1; j_gene: TRBJ2-1; CDR3nt: TGTGCCAGCAGTGGATTTGCAGGGAGGGACACGAATGAGCAGTTCTTC; CDR3aa: CASSGFAGRDTNEQFF
abundance: NA; d_gene: TRBD2; v_gene: TRBV5-1; j_gene: TRBJ2-1; CDR3nt: TGCGCCAGCAGCTCCGGACTAGCGGGGGGCTTGAGCTCCTACAATGAGCAGTTCTTC; CDR3aa: CASSSGLAGGLSSYNEQFF
abundance: few; d_gene: NA; v_gene: TRBV7-9; j_gene: TRBJ1-3; CDR3nt: TGTGCCAGCAGCTCGACAGAGCCTGGAAACGCCATATATTTT; CDR3aa: CASSSTEPGNAIYF
abundance: few; d_gene: NA; v_gene: TRBV2; j_gene: TRBJ2-7; CDR3nt: TGTGCCAGCAGCCCTGTACACGGCTACGAGCAGTACTTC; CDR3aa: CASSPVHGYEQYF
abundance: NA; d_gene: NA; v_gene: TRBV7-3; j_gene: TRBJ2-2; CDR3nt: TGTGCCAGCAGGGGAACCTCGAACACCGGGGAGCTGTTTTTT; CDR3aa: CASRGTSNTGELFF
abundance: NA; d_gene: TRBD2; v_gene: TRBV5-1; j_gene: TRBJ2-7; CDR3nt: TGCGCCAGCAGCACCCCGGGGGGACCCTACGAGCAGTACTTC; CDR3aa: CASSTPGGPYEQYF
abundance: NA; d_gene: NA; v_gene: TRBV5-4; j_gene: TRBJ1-1; CDR3nt: TGTGCCAGCAGCACGACAGGGAACACTGAAGCTTTCTTT; CDR3aa: CASSTTGNTEAFF
abundance: NA; d_gene: NA; v_gene: TRBV7-9; j_gene: TRBJ2-3; CDR3nt: TGTGCCAGCAGCCAAACCGGTTTTCCGCAGTATTTT; CDR3aa: CASSQTGFPQYF
abundance: NA; d_gene: TRBD1; v_gene: TRBV6-1; j_gene: TRBJ1-6; CDR3nt: TGTGCCAGCAGTGAAGTGGGCAGGGGGCCGGATTCACCCCTCCACTTT; CDR3aa: CASSEVGRGPDSPLHF
abundance: NA; d_gene: NA; v_gene: TRBV25-1; j_gene: TRBJ2-3; CDR3nt: TGTGCCAGCAGTGACATTTTGCGGGCCACAGATACGCAGTATTTT; CDR3aa: CASSDILRATDTQYF